The clone carrying this TCR beta chain has ten or more counts. With 7 bases clipped from V and 0 bases from J, the junction kept 11 bases outside the gene matches. The CDR3 extends over 16 amino acids. The germline V gene encodes CDR1 MNHNS and CDR2 SASEGT. TCRdb processed the PCR reads anew with MiXCR; each CDR3 protein has one entry. The top ten hold approximately 0.94% of the sample, which has approximately 97,000 distinct CDR3 sequences, approximately 25% seen once. The data belong to a study of molecular identifiers for immune sequencing clone quantification. Sequencing was performed on naive CD8+ T cells from blood, with Jurkat cell RNA spiked in. Subset indicated: FACS-sorted CD8+CD4-CCR7+CD45RA+ naive T cells. The TCR sequence derives from a human donor in good health. Some libraries in this study had Jurkat cell RNA spiked in. This chain uses TRBV6-1 with TRBJ1-2; 7 bases match TRBD1. CDR3 loop: CASKNRDSVANYGYTF. The CDR3 DNA reads TGTGCCAGCAAAAACCGGGACAGTGTAGCTAACTATGGCTACACCTTC.